This T cell receptor beta chain originates from a study of PD-L1 blockade in urothelial cancer. Germline CDR1 and CDR2: GTSNPN and SVGIG (reference sequence). This CDR3 is 15 amino acids long. V dropped 1 base and J dropped 6 bases, with 16 bases sitting between them. Sequencing was performed with immunoSEQ multiplex PCR; in TCRdb, only in-frame clones are kept and a portion is missing. This sample yields approximately 79,000 clones, of which 85% are seen a single time; approximately 7.1% belongs to the top ten. Time point given: pretreatment peripheral blood. This receptor was taken from a man aged 40-50 years with urothelial cancer. This specimen consisted of PBMCs, obtained around atezolizumab (anti-PD-L1) treatment. V usage is TRBV30 and J usage is TRBJ2-4, with a weak D call TRBD1 (5 bases). CDR3 in amino acids: CAWSDRNVYANIQYF. The CDR3 DNA follows: TGTGCCTGGAGTGACAGGAACGTCTATGCAAACATTCAGTACTTC.